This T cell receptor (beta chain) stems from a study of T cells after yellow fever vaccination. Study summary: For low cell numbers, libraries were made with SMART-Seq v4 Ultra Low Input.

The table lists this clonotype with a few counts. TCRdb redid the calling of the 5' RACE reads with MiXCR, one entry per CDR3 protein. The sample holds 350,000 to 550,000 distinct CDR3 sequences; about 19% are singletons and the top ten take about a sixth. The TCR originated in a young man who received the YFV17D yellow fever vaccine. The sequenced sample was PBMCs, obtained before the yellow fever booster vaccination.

The CDR3 reads CASSTATGPQETQYF. In nucleotides, the CDR3 is TGCGCCAGCAGCACCGCCACAGGGCCCCAAGAGACCCAGTACTTC. This chain joins TRBV5-1 and TRBJ2-5, with D maybe TRBD1 (6 bases). Germline loops: CDR1 SGHRS, CDR2 YFSETQ. This CDR3 has 15 residues. The V end was cut by 4 bases, the J end by 1 base, with 14 bases between.